The rows below give T cell receptor beta chains drawn from one sample of a study of cytomegalovirus exposure and HLA in healthy donors. Here immunoSEQ multiplex PCR was the method, and the copy in TCRdb shows in-frame clones only, minus some. The profile covers some 190,000 clones, with around nine tenths appearing a single time and roughly 0.34% taken by the ten largest. The sequenced sample consisted of PBMCs. Source of these receptors: a woman under 40 in good health and CMV-seronegative. CDR3s include the opening cysteine and the closing phenylalanine or tryptophan. The D gene is left open where the match is weak. Some rows have no size entry. The others give once, few or many, or a class for an expanded clone.

-	-	TRBV9	TRBJ2-7	TGTGCCAGCAGCGCCTCCCCGACAGGACCCTCAACCTACGAGCAGTACTTC	CASSASPTGPSTYEQYF
-	-	TRBV6-5	TRBJ2-2	TGTGCCAGCAGTTACGGCATAAACACCGGGGAGCTGTTTTTT	CASSYGINTGELFF
-	-	TRBV19	TRBJ1-1	TGTGCCAGTAGTATAGTCGGTCGGTCAAACACTGAAGCTTTCTTT	CASSIVGRSNTEAFF
few	-	TRBV5-6	TRBJ2-6	TGTGCCAGCAGCTTGTATGGGGCCAACGTCCTGACTTTC	CASSLYGANVLTF
-	TRBD1	TRBV4-1	TRBJ2-5	TGCGCCAGCAGCCAAATGGGACAGGCCACAGGCGAGACCCAGTACTTC	CASSQMGQATGETQYF
-	TRBD1	TRBV18	TRBJ2-2	TGTGCCAGCTCACTCCGAGACCGGGACAGGGGGCGCACCGGGGAGCTGTTTTTT	CASSLRDRDRGRTGELFF
-	TRBD1	TRBV28	TRBJ1-2	TGTGCCAGCAGTACCAACCTCGGACAGGGGTTCTATGGCTACACCTTC	CASSTNLGQGFYGYTF
once	-	TRBV18	TRBJ1-5	TGTGCCAGCTCACCCGGACAGCAGCCCCAGCATTTT	CASSPGQQPQHF
-	-	TRBV7-6	TRBJ2-3	TGTGCCAGCAGCCCCCGGGTAGCGACAGATACGCAGTATTTT	CASSPRVATDTQYF
once	TRBD2	TRBV5-1	TRBJ2-3	TGCGCCAGCAGCTATGGACTAGCGGGGGTTCCGACAGATACGCAGTATTTT	CASSYGLAGVPTDTQYF
-	TRBD2	TRBV5-1	TRBJ2-5	TGCGCCAGCAGCCCGGGACTAGCGTACCAAGAGACCCAGTACTTC	CASSPGLAYQETQYF
-	-	TRBV6-4	TRBJ2-2	TGTGCCAGCAGTGACTCGAGGGCCGGGGAGCTGTTTTTT	CASSDSRAGELFF
-	TRBD1	TRBV2	TRBJ2-4	TGTGCCAGCAGTGCCGGGACAGATATTCAGTACTTC	CASSAGTDIQYF
-	TRBD1	TRBV2	TRBJ1-5	TGTGCCAGCAGTGAAGTCGGAGGGGGCGGCTTACAGCCCCAGCATTTT	CASSEVGGGGLQPQHF
-	-	TRBV23-1	TRBJ1-5	TGCGCCAGCAGACCTAATTTAGAGGGGGAATGGGGTCAGCCCCAGCATTTT	CASRPNLEGEWGQPQHF
few	-	TRBV5-1	TRBJ2-3	TGCGCCAGCAGCTTGGGGACTGCGACAGATACGCAGTATTTT	CASSLGTATDTQYF
-	-	TRBV7-9	TRBJ2-3	TGTGCCAGCAGCCAGGTTCAGAGCACAGATACGCAGTATTTT	CASSQVQSTDTQYF
-	TRBD2	TRBV2	TRBJ2-1	TGTGCCAGCACTGGACTAGCGGGGGCAATCTACAATGAGCAGTTCTTC	CASTGLAGAIYNEQFF
-	TRBD1	TRBV10-2	TRBJ1-1	TGCGCCAAATTCCGGGACAGCGAGAACACTGAAGCTTTCTTT	CAKFRDSENTEAFF
-	-	TRBV2	TRBJ2-1	TGTGCCACCACCTACTACAATGAGCAGTTCTTC	CATTYYNEQFF
once	-	TRBV4-2	TRBJ2-2	TGTGCCAGCAGCCAAGGCGGGGCATACACCGGGGAGCTGTTTTTT	CASSQGGAYTGELFF
-	-	TRBV5-1	TRBJ2-7	TGCGCCAGCAGCCCCGGGAGCTCTACATACGAGCAGTACTTC	CASSPGSSTYEQYF
once	-	TRBV5-1	TRBJ2-6	TGCGCCAGCAGACGTGGGACATCACGTTCTGGGGCCAACGTCCTGACTTTC	CASRRGTSRSGANVLTF
-	TRBD2	TRBV5-6	TRBJ2-5	TGTGCCAGCAGCTTGAGTTTGTCGAGCGGGAGGGTAGGGGAGACCCAGTACTTC	CASSLSLSSGRVGETQYF
-	TRBD1	TRBV27	TRBJ1-2	TGTGCCAGCAGCCCCCGGGACAGCTTCTATGGCTACACCTTC	CASSPRDSFYGYTF
-	TRBD2	TRBV28	TRBJ2-1	TGTGCCAGCAGTTTATCACTAGCGGGGGCTCCTGAGCAGTTCTTC	CASSLSLAGAPEQFF
-	-	TRBV28	TRBJ1-3	TGTGCCAGCAGTTCGATAACGGTCTCTGGAAACACCATATATTTT	CASSSITVSGNTIYF
once	TRBD1	TRBV7-7	TRBJ1-4	TGTGCTAGCAGCCTCGGGACAGGGGTGGAAAAACTGTTTTTT	CASSLGTGVEKLFF
-	-	TRBV29-1	TRBJ2-3	TGCAGCGTTGAAGGTGTGGGAGTCGGCACAGATACGCAGTATTTT	CSVEGVGVGTDTQYF
-	-	TRBV7-2	TRBJ1-1	TGTGCCAGCAGCTTAGGGGCGGGCCGTGACACTGAAGCTTTCTTT	CASSLGAGRDTEAFF
-	TRBD1	TRBV5-1	TRBJ1-6	TGCGCCAGCAGCAGGACAGGGGATGGTTATAATTCACCCCTCCACTTT	CASSRTGDGYNSPLHF
-	-	TRBV30	TRBJ2-3	TGTGCCTGGGGGAGGGATACGCAGTATTTT	CAWGRDTQYF
-	-	TRBV6-1	TRBJ1-5	TGTGCCAGCAGTGGACGCTCGCGTTCAGGGTATCAGCCCCAGCATTTT	CASSGRSRSGYQPQHF
-	-	TRBV28	TRBJ1-2	TGTGCCAGCAGGGGGCGAAATGGCTACACCTTC	CASRGRNGYTF
-	-	TRBV11-1	TRBJ1-3	TGTGCCAGCAGCCTAAGAACCGGGACAACTCCCTCTGGAAACACCATATATTTT	CASSLRTGTTPSGNTIYF
-	-	TRBV5-1	TRBJ2-7	TGCGCCAGCAGCTTGGCCGGGGTTCTCTACGAGCAGTACTTC	CASSLAGVLYEQYF
-	TRBD2	TRBV2	TRBJ2-5	TGTGCCAGCAAGTGGCTAGCGGAACCGGGGGGACCCAGGTACTTC	CASKWLAEPGGPRYF
-	-	TRBV29-1	TRBJ1-1	TGCAGCGTTGCAGGGAAATTGGGGAACACTGAAGCTTTCTTT	CSVAGKLGNTEAFF
-	-	TRBV5-5	TRBJ2-7	TGTGCCAGCAGCTCGGGACTCTCCCCCTACGAGCAGTACTTC	CASSSGLSPYEQYF
few	TRBD2	TRBV30	TRBJ2-3	TGTGCCTGGAGTGGACTAGCGAGCACAGATACGCAGTATTTT	CAWSGLASTDTQYF
-	TRBD1	TRBV5-8	TRBJ2-3	TGTGCCAGCAGCTTCACAGGGGTCACAGATACGCAGTATTTT	CASSFTGVTDTQYF
-	-	TRBV7-7	TRBJ1-5	TGTGCTAGATGCCCAGACCCCGGGTTTAGCAATCAGCCCCAGCATTTT	CARCPDPGFSNQPQHF
-	-	TRBV28	TRBJ2-4	TGTGCCAGCAGTTCCTACTTGATCATTCAGTACTTC	CASSSYLIIQYF
-	-	TRBV5-5	TRBJ2-1	TGTGCCAGCAGCCCCCTAGCGCAACCCTACAATGAGCAGTTCTTC	CASSPLAQPYNEQFF
-	TRBD2	TRBV4-1	TRBJ2-3	TGCGCCAGCAGCCTTGCGGGACTAGGTCCCCCAGATACGCAGTATTTT	CASSLAGLGPPDTQYF
-	-	TRBV11-2	TRBJ2-1	TGTGCCAGCAGCTTTGGGGGGGCACGAAACAATGAGCAGTTCTTC	CASSFGGARNNEQFF
-	TRBD1	TRBV7-9	TRBJ2-7	TGTGCCAGCAGCTTGTGGTCAGGGGGCTCCTACGAGCAGTACTTC	CASSLWSGGSYEQYF
-	TRBD2	TRBV6-1	TRBJ2-7	TGTGCCAGCAGTCAAGCAGGGACTAGCGGTACCTACGAGCAGTACTTC	CASSQAGTSGTYEQYF
-	-	TRBV28	TRBJ2-3	TGTGCCAGCAGTCGCCGGATGGGCCTCACAGATACGCAGTATTTT	CASSRRMGLTDTQYF
-	-	TRBV27	TRBJ1-2	TGTGCCAGCCCCCCCCCAGGGGTTGATGGCTACACCTTC	CASPPPGVDGYTF
-	-	TRBV2	TRBJ2-2	TGTGCCAGCAGTGCAACGCGGGGTTTCGGGGAGCTGTTTTTT	CASSATRGFGELFF
-	-	TRBV6-1	TRBJ2-5	TGTGCCAGCAGTTGGTCACTCCAAGAGACCCAGTACTTC	CASSWSLQETQYF
once	TRBD1	TRBV6-1	TRBJ2-1	TGTGCCAGCAGGAAGACAGGGGGCGATTCGCAGTTCTTC	CASRKTGGDSQFF
-	-	TRBV7-2	TRBJ1-5	TGTGCCAGCAGCTTAGCGGGCAGTAGGAATCAGCCCCAGCATTTT	CASSLAGSRNQPQHF